Presented here are 30 T cell receptor beta chains from one specimen sequenced in a study of blood T cell repertoires in COVID-19. Repertoires were generated with immunoSEQ multiplex PCR, while TCRdb's copy carries only in-frame clones and drops some. The sample consists of some 76,000 clones, around nine tenths of them appearing once. Input material: peripheral blood. The receptor source for this set is a man aged 55-75 years with acute or convalescent COVID-19.

The chain has TRBV10-3 and TRBJ2-1, with D possibly TRBD2 on 6 matching bases. This CDR3 region has 15 residues. Germline V lookup: CDR1 ENHRY, CDR2 SYGVKD. Trimming took off 0 bases at V and 5 bases at J, with 11 bases between the two ends. CDR3 sequence reads: CAISESGGGHNEQFF. CDR3 coding DNA: TGTGCCATCAGTGAGTCTGGGGGAGGACACAATGAGCAGTTCTTC.

The gene calls are TRBV11-1 and TRBJ1-1; 8 bases match TRBD1. V shed 5 bases and J 5 bases; nucleotides not matched to a gene: 10. The V gene's germline CDR1 is SGHAT and CDR2 FQDESV (reference sequence). CDR3 length: 15 residues. The CDR3 DNA follows: TGTGCCAGCAGCAAGACAGGGGCTGGGAGGACTGAAGCTTTCTTT. Its translation: CASSKTGAGRTEAFF.

The chain uses TRBV24-1 and TRBJ2-7; tentative D call: TRBD2 (6 bases). This CDR3 has 18 residues. Germline V CDR1 and CDR2: KGHDR, SFDVKD. Deletions cut 6 bases from V and 2 bases from J, with 25 bases between. The chain's CDR3 is CATSKLPPGDHTPYEQYF. DNA of the CDR3: TGTGCCACCAGTAAGTTACCGCCGGGGGACCATACACCCTACGAGCAGTACTTC.

The gene calls are TRBV19 and TRBJ1-6, with D maybe TRBD1 (6 bases). Germline values: CDR1 LNHDA, CDR2 SQIVND (reference sequence). The ends were cut back, 5 bases at V and 8 bases at J, with 16 bases in the middle. The CDR3 consists of 15 residues. The CDR3 spells CASSPDRIRDSPLHF. CDR3 sequence (DNA): TGTGCCAGTAGTCCAGACAGGATTAGGGATTCACCCCTCCACTTT. Filled out from reference TRBV19 and TRBJ1-6, the complete variable domain reads DGGITQSPKYLFRKEGQNVTLSCEQNLNHDAMYWYRQDPGQGLRLIYYSQIVNDFQKGDIAEGYSVSREKKESFPLTVTSAQKNPTAFYLCASSPDRIRDSPLHFGNGTRLTVT.

The chain is built from TRBV15 and TRBJ1-6; D is undetermined. Germline loops: CDR1 LNHNV, CDR2 YYDKDF (reference sequence). Trimming took off 1 base at V and 9 bases at J, with 7 bases between the two ends. This CDR3 is 13 amino acids long. CDR3 residues: CATSRGQGSPLHF. The CDR3 DNA reads as TGTGCCACCAGCAGAGGACAAGGTTCACCCCTCCACTTT.

The chain couples TRBV29-1 to TRBJ2-7; possible D gene TRBD2, 6 bases. The CDR3 is 13 amino acids. In germline, CDR1 is SQVTM, CDR2 ANQGSEA. Between the trimmed V and J ends, which lost 4 bases and 2 bases, there was a span of 12 bases. The DNA for the CDR3 is TGCAGCGTTGTGGGGGAGGCCGCCTACGAGCAGTACTTC. The encoded protein is CSVVGEAAYEQYF.

The chain uses TRBV4-2 and TRBJ1-5, with 7 nucleotides matching TRBD1. V lost 1 base and J lost 7; bases outside the gene matches: 10. CDR3 length equals 16 residues. Per germline, CDR1 LGHNA and CDR2 YNFKEQ. The DNA of the CDR3 is TGTGCCAGCAGCCAAGCAAACAGGGGTCTAGAACAGCCCCAGCATTTT. It is translated as CASSQANRGLEQPQHF.

The CDR3 loop reads CASSKAARAEYF. The DNA of the CDR3 is TGTGCCAGCAGCAAAGCGGCCAGGGCGGAGTACTTC. V and J are TRBV21-1 and TRBJ2-7; the DNA was not used to check the table's D call, TRBD1. TRBV21-1 is annotated as a pseudogene. The CDR3 length is 12 residues.

The rearrangement links TRBV11-2 to TRBJ2-3, with 11 bases that match TRBD2. In germline, CDR1 is SGHAT, CDR2 FQNNGV. This CDR3 is built from 16 residues. V was pared by 2 bases and J by 4 bases, with 5 bases of the junction left unmatched. CDR3 sequence (DNA): TGTGCCAGCAGCTTAACTAGCGGGAGTGTTCCAGATACGCAGTATTTT. Translation gives CASSLTSGSVPDTQYF.

V usage is TRBV5-1 and J usage is TRBJ2-2; tentatively, D is TRBD2 (5 bases). This CDR3 contains 17 residues. From germline, CDR1 is SGHRS and CDR2 YFSETQ. Trimming removed 0 bases at V and 0 bases at J, with 12 bases between. CDR3 amino acids: CASSLGNSGPNTGELFF. In nucleotides, the CDR3 is TGCGCCAGCAGCTTGGGGAACAGCGGCCCGAACACCGGGGAGCTGTTTTTT.

Only one count was recorded for this clone. J is TRBJ1-1 and V is TRBV27; D possibly corresponds to TRBD1 (6 bases). The V gene lost 3 bases and the J gene lost 1 base, with 6 bases spanning the gap. This CDR3 has 13 residues. Germline CDR1 and CDR2: MNHEY and SMNVEV (reference sequence). CDR3 sequence reads: CASSFRGNTEAFF. The CDR3 nucleotides read TGTGCCAGCAGTTTCAGGGGGAACACTGAAGCTTTCTTT.

The rearrangement joins TRBV5-1 to TRBJ2-2, with 8 bases fitting TRBD2. Germline CDR1 SGHRS, CDR2 YFSETQ. V lost 1 base and J lost 7; bases outside the gene matches: 9. The CDR3 is 16 residues long. CDR3 residues: CASSLPGTRGSGELFF. CDR3 sequence (DNA): TGCGCCAGCAGCTTGCCCGGGACTAGAGGAAGCGGGGAGCTGTTTTTT.

The chain couples TRBV6-5 to TRBJ1-1, with D possibly matching TRBD1 (5 bases). The CDR3 runs 15 residues. The germline V and J ends were trimmed by 4 bases and 1 base, with 13 bases remaining between them. Germline values: CDR1 MNHEY, CDR2 SVGAGI. CDR3 region: CASSSDRSPNTEAFF. The CDR3 nucleotides are TGTGCCAGCAGTTCTGACAGAAGTCCGAACACTGAAGCTTTCTTT.

The rearrangement uses TRBV3-1 (or the pseudogene TRBV3-2) and TRBJ1-1; tentatively, D is TRBD1 (6 bases). CDR3 length equals 15 residues. Germline V CDR1 and CDR2: LGHDT, YNNKEL (reference sequence). V was shortened by 2 bases and J by 1 base, with 11 bases between the two germline ends. The CDR3 region is CASSQSYRENTEAFF. The CDR3 DNA is TGTGCCAGCAGCCAATCTTACAGGGAGAACACTGAAGCTTTCTTT.

The CDR3 region has the DNA TGCAGCGTTGGGGAACAGGTGAACTCCTACGAGCAGTACTTC. It yields the protein CSVGEQVNSYEQYF. The chain uses TRBV29-1 and TRBJ2-7; possible D gene TRBD1, 5 bases. Deletions cut 4 bases from V and 0 bases from J, with 13 bases between. This CDR3 is 14 amino acids long. The germline V gene encodes CDR1 SQVTM and CDR2 ANQGSEA.

The chain couples TRBV2 to TRBJ2-3; TRBD2 matches at 8 bases. Germline V lookup: CDR1 SNHLY, CDR2 FYNNEI. Trimming removed 6 bases from V and 4 bases from J; junction bases left unmatched: 12. The CDR3 is made up of 16 amino acids. Here the CDR3 reads CASRTGGRRVADTQYF. In nucleotides, the CDR3 is TGTGCCAGCAGGACGGGGGGGCGCCGGGTGGCAGATACGCAGTATTTT.

This rearrangement joins TRBV29-1 to TRBJ2-1, with D possibly being TRBD1 (6 bases). V gave up 6 bases and J gave up 15 bases, with 15 bases separating them. Germline CDR1 SQVTM, CDR2 ANQGSEA. The CDR3 consists of 10 residues. The CDR3 region has the DNA TGCAGCGTCCAGGGGCGGTTGAGGTTCTTC. It codes for CSVQGRLRFF.

The J gene is TRBJ1-5, the V gene TRBV24-1, with D unclear. The germline CDR1 and CDR2 sequences are KGHDR and SFDVKD. The CDR3 length is 16 residues. Trimming pared 5 bases from V and 1 base from J, leaving 14 bases between. DNA of the CDR3: TGTGCCACCAGTGTGATGTCTCCAGAAAGCAATCAGCCCCAGCATTTT. This codes for CATSVMSPESNQPQHF.

This clone came up once. This chain links TRBV11-2 with TRBJ2-5; D remains unclear. Germline lookup yields CDR1 SGHAT and CDR2 FQNNGV. V was pared by 6 bases and J by 7 bases, with 12 bases between. The CDR3 has 12 residues. The CDR3 protein is CASRNQTGTQYF. CDR3 in DNA: TGTGCCAGCAGGAACCAAACTGGGACCCAGTACTTC.

V gene TRBV24-1 combines with J gene TRBJ2-5; a possible D gene is TRBD2 (7 bases). The length of the CDR3 is 16 residues. Germline CDR1 reads KGHDR; CDR2 reads SFDVKD. Trimming removed 0 bases from V and 5 bases from J, with 15 bases in between. In nucleotides, the CDR3 is TGTGCCACCAGTGATTTGCGGGGAGGGGGTACTGAGACCCAGTACTTC. The encoded protein is CATSDLRGGGTETQYF.

The chain recombines TRBV5-1 with TRBJ1-2, with 7 positions matching TRBD1. Germline V lookup: CDR1 SGHRS, CDR2 YFSETQ. The CDR3 spans 15 residues. The trim removed 3 bases at V and 0 bases at J, leaving 5 bases unmatched. The DNA for the CDR3 is TGCGCCAGCAGCTGGGGACAGCAAGCTAACTATGGCTACACCTTC. Translated, it gives CASSWGQQANYGYTF.

The rearrangement uses TRBV19 and TRBJ2-7; maybe TRBD2 (6 bases). V gave up 5 bases and J gave up 3 bases, with 20 bases separating them. This CDR3 spans 16 amino acids. The germline V gene encodes CDR1 LNHDA and CDR2 SQIVND (reference sequence). CDR3: CASSPLWLEGNYEQYF. CDR3 in DNA: TGTGCCAGTAGTCCCCTCTGGCTGGAGGGGAACTACGAGCAGTACTTC.

The chain recombines TRBV10-3 with TRBJ1-2; tentative D call: TRBD1 (6 bases). The V gene lost 7 bases and the J gene lost 0 bases, with 15 bases spanning the gap. The CDR3 totals 15 residues. The germline gives CDR1 ENHRY, CDR2 SYGVKD. CDR3 DNA: TGTGCCATCACCCCGGGGACAAGCACTAACTATGGCTACACCTTC. Amino acid sequence: CAITPGTSTNYGYTF.

In its sample, this clone was seen once. J is TRBJ2-7 and V is TRBV30, with D possibly being TRBD1 (6 bases). V gave up 3 bases and J gave up 0 bases, with 9 bases separating them. Germline lookup yields CDR1 GTSNPN and CDR2 SVGIG (reference sequence). The CDR3 loop spans 13 amino acids. Here the CDR3 DNA reads TGTGCCTGGAGGGGGACACCCTCCTACGAGCAGTACTTC. It codes for CAWRGTPSYEQYF.

This sequence joins TRBV24-1 and TRBJ2-1; 11 positions agree with TRBD2. Unmatched junction bases numbered 6, after V lost 3 bases and J lost 3 bases. Germline values: CDR1 KGHDR, CDR2 SFDVKD. This CDR3 contains 17 residues. CDR3 bases: TGTGCCACCAGTGATCGCGCCGGGACTAGCGGCTACAATGAGCAGTTCTTC. It encodes CATSDRAGTSGYNEQFF.

The gene calls are TRBV5-1 and TRBJ1-1; TRBD1 might be the D (5 bases). The V gene lost 5 bases and the J gene lost 1 base, with 12 bases spanning the gap. Per germline, CDR1 SGHRS and CDR2 YFSETQ. The CDR3 has 14 amino acids. CDR3 residues: CASRHTGGNTEAFF. CDR3 in DNA: TGCGCCAGCAGGCACACCGGGGGGAACACTGAAGCTTTCTTT.

This clone showed up just once. The rearrangement joins TRBV19 to TRBJ1-1; 8 nucleotides match TRBD1. J gave up 4 bases and V 6 bases, and 7 bases lay outside the gene matches. The CDR3 is made up of 14 amino acids. The germline V gene encodes CDR1 LNHDA and CDR2 SQIVND (reference sequence). CDR3 protein: CASRRTGTGTEAFF. The CDR3 region has the DNA TGTGCCAGTAGGCGGACAGGGACGGGCACTGAAGCTTTCTTT.

This rearrangement joins TRBV19 to TRBJ2-5; a possible D gene is TRBD2 (6 bases). V gave up 0 bases and J gave up 4 bases, with 9 bases separating them. The length of the CDR3 is 14 residues. Germline CDR1 LNHDA, CDR2 SQIVND (reference sequence). The chain's CDR3 is CASSIDRRGETQYF. DNA of the CDR3: TGTGCCAGTAGTATAGATCGGAGGGGAGAGACCCAGTACTTC.

V gene TRBV5-1 combines with J gene TRBJ2-2, with 7 nucleotides matching TRBD1. The CDR3 spans 16 residues. Losses at the gene ends were 5 bases for V and 0 bases for J; bases not matched to a gene: 7. Germline values: CDR1 SGHRS, CDR2 YFSETQ. CDR3 protein: CASRPPGTANTGELFF. DNA of the CDR3: TGCGCCAGCAGACCCCCGGGGACAGCGAACACCGGGGAGCTGTTTTTT. Using reference TRBV5-1 and TRBJ2-2 for the parts outside the CDR3, the full variable domain is KAGVTQTPRYLIKTRGQQVTLSCSPISGHRSVSWYQQTPGQGLQFLFEYFSETQRNKGNFPGRFSGRQFSNSRSEMNVSTLELGDSALYLCASRPPGTANTGELFFGEGSRLTVL.

The chain joins TRBV6-5 to TRBJ1-1, with D perhaps TRBD1 (6 bases). This CDR3 has 15 amino acids. Germline V gene sequence: CDR1 MNHEY, CDR2 SVGAGI. With 1 base removed from V and 0 bases from J, the gap between germline ends came to 9 bases. In nucleotides, the CDR3 is TGTGCCAGCAGTTACTTGACAGGAGTGAACACTGAAGCTTTCTTT. It encodes CASSYLTGVNTEAFF.